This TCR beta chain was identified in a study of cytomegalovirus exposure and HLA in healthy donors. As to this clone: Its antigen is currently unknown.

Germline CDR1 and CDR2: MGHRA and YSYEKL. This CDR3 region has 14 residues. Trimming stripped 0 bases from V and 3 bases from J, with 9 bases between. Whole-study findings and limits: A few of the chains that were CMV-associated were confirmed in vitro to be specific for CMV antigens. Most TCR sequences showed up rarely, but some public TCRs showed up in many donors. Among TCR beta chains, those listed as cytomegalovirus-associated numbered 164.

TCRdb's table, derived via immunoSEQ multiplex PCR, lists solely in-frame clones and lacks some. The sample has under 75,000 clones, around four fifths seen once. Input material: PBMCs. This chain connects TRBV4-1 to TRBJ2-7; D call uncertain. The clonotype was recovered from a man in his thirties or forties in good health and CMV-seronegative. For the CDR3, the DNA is TGCGCCAGCAGCCAAGATCACACATACTACGAGCAGTACTTC. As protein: CASSQDHTYYEQYF.